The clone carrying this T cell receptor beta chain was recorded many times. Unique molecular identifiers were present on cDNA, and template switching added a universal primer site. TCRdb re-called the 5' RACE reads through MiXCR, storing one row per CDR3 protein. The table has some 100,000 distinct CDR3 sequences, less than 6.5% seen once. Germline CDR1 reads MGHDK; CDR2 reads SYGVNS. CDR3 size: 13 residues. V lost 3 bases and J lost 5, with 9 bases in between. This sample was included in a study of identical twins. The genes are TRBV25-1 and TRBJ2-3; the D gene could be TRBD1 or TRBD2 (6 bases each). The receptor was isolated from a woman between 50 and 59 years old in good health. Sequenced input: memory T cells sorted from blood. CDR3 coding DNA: TGTGCCAGCAGTGACGGGGGCGAAGATACGCAGTATTTT. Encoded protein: CASSDGGEDTQYF.